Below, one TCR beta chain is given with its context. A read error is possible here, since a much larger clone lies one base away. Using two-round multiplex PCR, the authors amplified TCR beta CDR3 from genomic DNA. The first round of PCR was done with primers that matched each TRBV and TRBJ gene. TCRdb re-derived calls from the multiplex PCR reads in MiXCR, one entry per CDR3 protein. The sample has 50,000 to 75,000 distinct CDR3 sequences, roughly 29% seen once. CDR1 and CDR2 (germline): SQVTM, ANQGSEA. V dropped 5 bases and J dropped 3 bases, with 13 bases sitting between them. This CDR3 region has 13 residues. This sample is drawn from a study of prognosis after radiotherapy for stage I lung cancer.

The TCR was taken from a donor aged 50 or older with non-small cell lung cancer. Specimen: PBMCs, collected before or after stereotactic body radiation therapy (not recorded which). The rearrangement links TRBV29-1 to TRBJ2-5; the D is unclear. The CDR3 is CSVSEPLEETQYF. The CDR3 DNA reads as TGCAGCGTTAGTGAGCCCCTCGAAGAGACCCAGTACTTC. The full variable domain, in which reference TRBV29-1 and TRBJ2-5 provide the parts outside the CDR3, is SAVISQKPSRDICQRGTSLTIQCQVDSQVTMMFWYRQQPGQSLTLIATANQGSEATYESGFVIDKFPISRPNLTFSTLTVSNMSPEDSSIYLCSVSEPLEETQYFGPGTRLLVL.